This note documents a single T cell receptor (beta chain) sequence. No antigen is known for it. Generated by immunoSEQ multiplex PCR, the TCRdb table keeps only in-frame clones and is missing some. The sample has approximately 100,000 clones, roughly 86% seen once. These data come from a study of T cell repertoires and HLA-DP antigens. Per the germline V gene, CDR1 is SGHRS and CDR2 is YFSETQ. There are 14 residues in the CDR3. Trimming took 3 bases from V and 1 from J; bases not matched to a gene: 3. The receptor's source is a man aged 45-65 years in good health and CMV-seronegative. The chain is built from TRBV5-1 and TRBJ1-1; 7 nucleotides align to TRBD1. The specimen sequenced was CD4+ T cells from PBMCs. This CDR3 is CASSWRDRNTEAFF. As DNA, the CDR3 is TGCGCCAGCAGCTGGAGGGACAGGAACACTGAAGCTTTCTTT.